This T cell receptor (beta chain) was identified in a study of Ad26.COV2.S vaccination and SARS-CoV-2 variants. Treatment: roughly 19 received Ad26.COV2.S at low or high dose, single or two shots; about 5 received placebo; per-sample allocation not given. Material that was analyzed had been drawn on day 63 after the first vaccine or placebo injection. The assay was immunoSEQ multiplex PCR, and TCRdb's table has in-frame clones only and misses some. Here the sample spans 400,000 to 500,000 clones, 88% being singletons. CDR1 and CDR2 (germline): SEHNR, FQNEAQ (reference sequence). Trimming cost V 2 bases and J 8 bases, with 13 bases left between them. This CDR3 comprises 14 residues.

The receptor's source is a person aged 18-60 years who received the Ad26.COV2.S COVID-19 vaccine or a placebo. The sequencing here drew on peripheral blood, taken in a trial of Ad26.COV2.S vaccine versus placebo. The chain couples TRBV7-9 to TRBJ2-1; D uncertain. The CDR3 reads CASSLLNDVYEQFF. In nucleotides, the CDR3 is TGTGCCAGCAGCTTATTAAATGACGTCTATGAGCAGTTCTTC.